Here is one TCR beta chain with its context. The sample belongs to a study of blood T cell repertoires in COVID-19. Clones were read by immunoSEQ multiplex PCR, and TCRdb kept only the in-frame ones, dropping some. The data show under 130,000 clones, 84% seen once. The CDR3 sequence is 16 residues long. From germline, CDR1 is KGHSH and CDR2 LQKENI. The V gene lost 3 bases and the J gene lost 0 bases, with 11 bases spanning the gap. The specimen sequenced was peripheral blood. The V and J genes are TRBV18 and TRBJ2-2, with D perhaps matching TRBD1 (7 bases). The TCR comes from a human donor in a cohort sampled during active or convalescent COVID-19. The DNA of the CDR3 is TGTGCCAGCTCACCCAGGGGGGTCCCGAACACCGGGGAGCTGTTTTTT. This gives the protein CASSPRGVPNTGELFF.